The clone carrying this TCR beta chain was seen only once. Its antigen is still unknown. TCRdb's table, derived via immunoSEQ multiplex PCR, lists solely in-frame clones and lacks some. The sample records 100,000 to 150,000 clones, 90% being singletons. The sample is drawn from a study of OX40 agonist ivuxolimab in advanced cancers. Study as a whole: Those treated in dose escalation had hepatocellular carcinoma, melanoma, renal cell cancer or head and neck cancer. There were three patients with partial responses, one having hepatocellular carcinoma and two cutaneous melanoma. Overall study findings and caveats: Several nonresponders also turned out to have low normalized T-cell clonal expansion.

Sequenced here: CD4+ or CD8+ T cells sorted from blood, sampled in a trial of the OX40 agonist ivuxolimab. The clonotype was recovered from an adult with an advanced solid tumor such as melanoma, head and neck, liver or kidney cancer.

CDR3 in DNA: TGCAGCGTGACGGACAGGGGCTACGAGCAGTACTTC. Protein: CSVTDRGYEQYF. The chain employs TRBV29-1 and TRBJ2-7, with 9 bases that match TRBD1. CDR1 and CDR2 (germline): SQVTM, ANQGSEA. Trimming at V came to 6 bases and at J to 3 bases, leaving 3 bases not matched to a gene. The CDR3 consists of 12 residues.